Below are 4 T cell receptor beta chains sequenced from a single sample in a study of OX40 agonist ivuxolimab in advanced cancers. Clones were read by immunoSEQ multiplex PCR, and TCRdb kept only the in-frame ones, dropping some. The sample includes approximately 50,000 clones, approximately 90% seen only once; the top ten take roughly 0.77%. The sequences come from CD4+ or CD8+ T cells sorted from blood, collected in a trial of the OX40 agonist ivuxolimab. These receptors were collected from an adult with an advanced solid tumor such as melanoma, head and neck, liver or kidney cancer.

In DNA form, the CDR3 reads TGTGCCAGCAGCCCATCGGGTTTTGAAGCTTTCTTT. Protein product: CASSPSGFEAFF. The rearrangement links TRBV13 to TRBJ1-1, with D unclear. The V end lost 5 bases, the J end lost 7 bases, and 11 bases lay between the germline ends. Germline-derived CDR1 and CDR2 are PRHDT and FYEKMQ (reference sequence). There are 12 residues in the CDR3.

V is TRBV4-1 and J is TRBJ2-1; D ambiguous. The CDR3 is 16 residues long. Trimming removed 0 bases from V and 2 bases from J, with 11 bases in between. The germline V gene has CDR1 MGHRA and CDR2 YSYEKL. The CDR3 DNA is TGCGCCAGCAGCCAAGACCCCGGCGGAACCTACAATGAGCAGTTCTTC. Amino acid sequence: CASSQDPGGTYNEQFF.

The rearrangement links TRBV4-3 to TRBJ2-7; 11 bases are shared with TRBD1. Germline V gene sequence: CDR1 LGHNA, CDR2 YSLEER. With 4 bases clipped from V and 4 bases from J, the junction kept 6 bases outside the gene matches. The CDR3 has 15 amino acids. The CDR3 sequence: CASSLWTGGGYEQYF. The CDR3 DNA is TGCGCCAGCAGCCTCTGGACAGGGGGCGGTTACGAGCAGTACTTC.

V gene TRBV7-9 combines with J gene TRBJ2-4; D remains unclear. The CDR3 spans 11 residues. V dropped 5 bases and J dropped 8 bases, with 7 bases sitting between them. Germline assignment: CDR1 SEHNR and CDR2 FQNEAQ (reference sequence). The CDR3, as DNA: TGTGCCAGCAGCCTCCAGGACATTCAGTACTTC. This gives the protein CASSLQDIQYF.